This TCR beta chain originates from a study of T cells in Graves' hyperthyroidism and ophthalmopathy. Findings of the study overall: Prediction of ophthalmopathy progression came a median around 6 months pre-onset. Blood also carried most thyroid clonotypes expanded above 0.001.

As to this clonotype: Its target is unknown.

V gave up 4 bases and J gave up 5 bases, with 13 bases separating them. The germline CDR1 and CDR2 sequences are MNHEY and SVGAGI. The CDR3 has 14 residues. TCR beta CDR3 region amplification was performed from RNA transcripts. HTBI primers were used for first-round RT-PCR of the TCR CDR3. TCRdb recomputed calls from the multiplex PCR reads with MiXCR, one row per CDR3 protein. The top ten hold approximately 12% of the sample, which has about 640,000 distinct CDR3 sequences, more than 14% seen once. The diagnoses drew upon clinical symptoms, serum thyroxine and TRAb, thyroid ultrasound and orbital computed tomography.

This chain connects TRBV6-5 to TRBJ2-3; D possibly corresponds to TRBD1 (6 bases). Sequencing was performed on blood. The TCR comes from a woman aged 45 to 65 with Graves' ophthalmopathy. This CDR3 is CASSSPQGRDTQYF. Written as DNA, the CDR3 is TGTGCCAGCAGTTCCCCCCAGGGGCGAGATACGCAGTATTTT.